These 16 T cell receptor beta chains originate from one sample sequenced in a study of T cells in Graves' hyperthyroidism and ophthalmopathy. RNA transcripts yielded amplified TCR beta CDR3 regions. The primer set for the first-round RT-PCR of the TCR CDR3 was HTBI. TCRdb used MiXCR to reprocess the multiplex PCR reads, holding one entry per CDR3 protein. The data hold approximately 400,000 distinct CDR3 sequences, with 15% to 18% observed a single time. Sequencing was performed on blood. The receptor set was obtained from a woman aged 18-29 years with Graves' hyperthyroidism.

This clonotype was counted a few times. The chain carries TRBV2 and TRBJ2-1; TRBD2 is a possible D gene (7 bases). Germline CDR1 SNHLY, CDR2 FYNNEI. CDR3 length equals 16 residues. Trimming took 4 bases from V and 4 from J, leaving 17 bases between them. This CDR3 reads CASSVRGGGGYNEQFF. The CDR3, as DNA: TGTGCCAGCAGTGTTAGAGGGGGGGGGGGTTACAATGAGCAGTTCTTC. The full variable domain, rest sourced from reference TRBV2 and TRBJ2-1, is EPEVTQTPSHQVTQMGQEVILRCVPISNHLYFYWYRQILGQKVEFLVSFYNNEISEKSEIFDDQFSVERPDGSNFTLKIRSTKLEDSAMYFCASSVRGGGGYNEQFFGPGTRLTVL.

This clonotype was recorded at least ten times. The CDR3 region is CASSEITSQPGTQYF. The DNA of the CDR3 is TGTGCCAGCAGTGAAATAACTAGTCAACCGGGGACCCAGTACTTC. The V gene is TRBV2, the J gene TRBJ2-5; tentatively, D is TRBD2 (5 bases). This CDR3 spans 15 amino acids. Germline-derived CDR1 and CDR2 are SNHLY and FYNNEI. The ends were cut back, 2 bases at V and 7 bases at J, with 17 bases in the middle.

This clonotype was seen many times. V and J are TRBV6-1 and TRBJ1-2; D is undetermined. The CDR3 has 14 residues. Germline V gene data show CDR1 as MNHNS and CDR2 as SASEGT. Trimming removed 5 bases at V and 5 bases at J, with 15 bases between. CDR3 protein: CASSTGPHLYGYTF. The CDR3 DNA follows: TGTGCCAGCAGTACGGGTCCTCATCTGTATGGCTACACCTTC.

This clonotype was seen a few times. The J gene is TRBJ2-5, the V gene TRBV10-1; 9 nucleotides match TRBD1. The V segment lost 6 bases and the J segment 2 bases; nucleotides outside the gene matches: 7. The CDR3 loop spans 15 amino acids. CDR1 and CDR2 from the germline V gene are WNHNN and SYGVQD (reference sequence). The CDR3 protein is CASSPSGTGQETQYF. The DNA for the CDR3 is TGCGCCAGCAGCCCTTCCGGGACAGGGCAAGAGACCCAGTACTTC.

This clonotype was detected a few times. The chain joins TRBV6-2 or TRBV6-3 to TRBJ2-4; D is undetermined. CDR1 and CDR2 from the germline V gene are MNHEY and SVGEGT. This CDR3 region has 13 residues. Between the trimmed V and J ends, which lost 8 bases and 5 bases, there was a span of 13 bases. CDR3 residues: CASLGQAENIQYF. DNA for the CDR3: TGTGCCAGCCTGGGTCAGGCAGAAAACATTCAGTACTTC.

This clonotype was counted a few times. The genes are TRBV6-5 and TRBJ2-7; 8 bases match TRBD2. Germline V CDR1 and CDR2: MNHEY, SVGAGI. Trimming at V came to 3 bases and at J to 2 bases, leaving 6 bases not matched to a gene. The CDR3 spans 15 residues. CDR3 bases: TGTGCCAGCAGTTATGCTAGCGGGTTCCCCTACGAGCAGTACTTC. Translation gives CASSYASGFPYEQYF.

The sample holds many counts of this clonotype. The chain joins TRBV29-1 to TRBJ2-7, with 8 bases that match TRBD2. Unmatched junction bases numbered 15, after V lost 7 bases and J lost 7 bases. CDR1 SQVTM and CDR2 ANQGSEA come from the germline V gene. The CDR3 is 14 amino acids. The CDR3 coding sequence is TGCAGCGCCCGCCCTGGAGCGGGAGCTTATGAGCAGTACTTC. It translates to CSARPGAGAYEQYF.

The J gene is TRBJ2-5, the V gene TRBV4-1; 8 bases line up with TRBD1. V shed 4 bases and J 4 bases; nucleotides not matched to a gene: 11. This CDR3 spans 16 amino acids. Per the germline V gene, CDR1 is MGHRA and CDR2 is YSYEKL. CDR3 bases: TGCGCCAGCAGCCTAGAACCAGGGGGCAGAGGAGAGACCCAGTACTTC. This encodes CASSLEPGGRGETQYF.

This clonotype showed up many times. This chain joins TRBV29-1 and TRBJ2-1; 11 bases agree with TRBD2. The CDR3 extends over 13 amino acids. The germline V gene has CDR1 SQVTM and CDR2 ANQGSEA. The V gene end was trimmed by 6 bases and the J gene end by 7 bases; junction bases not matched to a gene: 5. CDR3 bases: TGCAGCGTCTTAGCGGGGGGGTGGAATGAGCAGTTCTTC. It specifies CSVLAGGWNEQFF.

The sample holds many counts of this clonotype. V is TRBV28 and J is TRBJ1-2; TRBD1 matches at 9 bases. The CDR3 is 14 residues long. The V gene's germline CDR1 is MDHEN and CDR2 SYDVKM. With 3 bases clipped from V and 5 bases from J, the junction kept 4 bases outside the gene matches. CDR3 amino acids: CASSFSGQGYGYTF. The DNA for the CDR3 is TGTGCCAGCAGTTTCTCGGGACAGGGTTATGGCTACACCTTC.

The table lists this clonotype with many counts. The chain has TRBV6-1 and TRBJ2-7, with 9 bases fitting TRBD1. V was pared by 6 bases and J by 5 bases, with 5 bases of the junction left unmatched. CDR1 and CDR2 (germline): MNHNS, SASEGT. The CDR3 totals 13 residues. This CDR3 is CASRGGQGHEQYF. CDR3 DNA: TGTGCCAGCAGGGGGGGACAGGGCCACGAGCAGTACTTC.

As for this clonotype: Given a much more abundant clone one base away, this may be a read error. This chain links TRBV12-3 or TRBV12-4 with TRBJ2-7; 7 bases are a match to TRBD2. The V and J ends lost 5 bases and 2 bases, in that order; junction bases with no gene match: 3. The CDR3 is made up of 13 amino acids. CDR3 sequence: CASSVSGTYEQYF. The CDR3 nucleotides read TGTGCCAGCAGTGTAAGCGGGACCTACGAGCAGTACTTC.

This clonotype came up many times. The chain recombines TRBV20-1 with TRBJ2-7; D unclear. The CDR3 covers 14 residues. Germline CDR1 reads DFQATT; CDR2 reads SNEGSKA (reference sequence). The V and J ends lost 6 bases and 0 bases respectively, with 15 bases between them. The CDR3 loop reads CSAPDIRSSYEQYF. CDR3 DNA: TGCAGTGCACCAGACATCCGATCCTCCTACGAGCAGTACTTC.

There are many counts of this clonotype. This sequence joins TRBV12-3 or TRBV12-4 and TRBJ2-4; D remains unclear. Trimming shortened V by 2 bases and J by 1 base, and 6 bases separated the two germline ends. The CDR3 sequence is 14 residues long. The CDR3 region is CASSLLGAKNIQYF. CDR3 coding DNA: TGTGCCAGCAGTTTACTTGGGGCCAAAAACATTCAGTACTTC.

The chain links TRBV24-1 to TRBJ2-6; D unclear. CDR1 KGHDR and CDR2 SFDVKD come from the germline V gene. This CDR3 comprises 16 residues. V lost 3 bases to trimming and J lost 2 bases, with 10 bases between them. CDR3 in DNA: TGTGCCACCAGTGATGTCGGGCAGGCTGGGGCCAACGTCCTGACTTTC. This encodes CATSDVGQAGANVLTF.

This clonotype has just a few counts. This chain joins TRBV12-3 or TRBV12-4 and TRBJ2-1, with 8 positions matching TRBD2. This CDR3 is built from 16 residues. V lost 3 bases to trimming and J lost 6 bases; unmatched junction nucleotides: 10. DNA of the CDR3: TGTGCCAGCAGTTTGAGTGGGACTAGTTTCCCCAATGAGCAGTTCTTC. The encoded protein is CASSLSGTSFPNEQFF.